This passage covers 30 T cell receptor beta chains from one sample sequenced in a study of regulatory T cells in long-lasting Graves disease. The TCR beta library used iRepertoire HTBI primers with Arm-PCR amplification of CDR3. TCRdb re-analysed the multiplex PCR reads in MiXCR, keeping a single row per CDR3 protein. The sample holds over 650,000 distinct CDR3 sequences; about 30% are singletons and the top ten take about two fifths. The sample's time point: persistent/refractory GD, antithyroid drugs over 5 years with positive TRAb. The TCR library was made from RNA extracted from PBMCs. Specimen: peripheral blood mononuclear cells (PBMCs), collected when the disease was refractory, from a patient treated with antithyroid drugs. Receptors were obtained from a female donor with Graves disease.

This clonotype was picked up a small number of times. The rearrangement links TRBV6-1 to TRBJ1-5, with D maybe TRBD1 (6 bases). Germline CDR1 reads MNHNS; CDR2 reads SASEGT. The CDR3 consists of 16 residues. V was clipped by 6 bases and J by 9 bases, with 24 bases between them. The CDR3 sequence is CASRGPMGGVKGPQHF. The CDR3 DNA reads TGTGCCAGCAGGGGACCAATGGGGGGCGTAAAAGGGCCCCAGCATTTT.

About this clonotype: At one end, the junction sequence differs from germline, possibly due to a read error. The chain links TRBV7-2 to TRBJ2-7; 7 bases align to TRBD1. The CDR3 runs to 20 residues. Germline CDR1 and CDR2: SGHTA and FQGNSA. This CDR3 reads CASSLRDRGRVYPSRDEEYF. Here the CDR3 DNA reads TGTGCCAGCAGCTTAAGGGATAGGGGGCGAGTTTACCCCTCCAGGGACGAGGAGTACTTC.

This clonotype has just a few counts. The DNA for the CDR3 is TGTGCCAGCACCCCCCTAGGCGCCTTCACAGATACGCAGTATTTT. Amino acid sequence: CASTPLGAFTDTQYF. The rearrangement links TRBV6-1 to TRBJ2-3; D gene ambiguous. Trimming removed 7 bases from V and 2 bases from J, with 16 bases in between. CDR1 MNHNS and CDR2 SASEGT come from the germline V gene. The CDR3 runs 15 residues.

This clonotype was seen ten or more times. CDR3 bases: TGTGCCAGCAGTTTAGCGCCCAACTTACGGAACACTGAAGCTTTCTTT. This codes for CASSLAPNLRNTEAFF. The chain combines TRBV12-3 or TRBV12-4 with TRBJ1-1; unclear D gene. V dropped 0 bases and J dropped 1 base, with 12 bases sitting between them. The CDR3 is 16 amino acids.

The chain carries TRBV20-1 and TRBJ1-1, with a possible D match to TRBD1 (5 bases). Germline-derived CDR1 and CDR2 are DFQATT and SNEGSKA (reference sequence). V lost 0 bases, J lost 5 bases, and 13 bases lay in between. CDR3 length equals 14 residues. For the CDR3, the DNA is TGCAGTGCTAGAGATCACGGCGGGGGTACTGAAGCTTTCTTT. Protein: CSARDHGGGTEAFF.

This clonotype was seen at least ten times. The chain links TRBV5-5 to TRBJ2-5, with a tentative D call TRBD1 (5 bases). Germline loops: CDR1 SGHKS, CDR2 YYEKEE (reference sequence). This CDR3 has 12 amino acids. Trimming shortened V by 2 bases and J by 4 bases, and 6 bases separated the two germline ends. CDR3 region: CASSFRGETQYF. The CDR3 coding sequence is TGTGCCAGCAGCTTTAGGGGAGAGACCCAGTACTTC.

The V call is TRBV5-1, the J call TRBJ2-2; 12 bases map to TRBD2. Germline V CDR1 and CDR2: SGHRS, YFSETQ. This CDR3 comprises 18 residues. The trim removed 0 bases at V and 4 bases at J, leaving 7 bases unmatched. In DNA form, the CDR3 reads TGCGCCAGCAGCTTGGAACTAGCGGGAGGCTGGAGCACCGGGGAGCTGTTTTTT. It is translated as CASSLELAGGWSTGELFF.

In this sample, this clonotype turned up many times. The V gene is TRBV11-2, the J gene TRBJ1-5; 8 bases fit TRBD1. This CDR3 contains 14 residues. V shed 3 bases, J shed 7 bases, and the junction held 5 bases outside the gene matches. CDR1 SGHAT and CDR2 FQNNGV come from the germline V gene. CDR3 region: CASSFQGAGQPQHF. The CDR3 bases are TGTGCCAGCAGCTTTCAGGGGGCAGGCCAGCCCCAGCATTTT.

This clonotype was picked up a small number of times. This chain joins TRBV12-3 or TRBV12-4 and TRBJ1-5, with 11 bases identical to TRBD1. CDR3 length: 16 residues. After removal of 4 bases from V and 5 bases from J, the junction contained 7 bases not matched to a gene. The CDR3 protein is CASSSRGTGGDQPQHF. In DNA, the CDR3 is TGTGCCAGCAGTTCCCGTGGGACAGGGGGGGATCAGCCCCAGCATTTT.

The chain has TRBV27 and TRBJ1-1, with 9 bases matching TRBD1. Unmatched junction bases numbered 4, after V lost 5 bases and J lost 6 bases. This CDR3 is 13 amino acids long. Germline loops: CDR1 MNHEY, CDR2 SMNVEV (reference sequence). CDR3 in amino acids: CASSHRGPSEAFF. CDR3 DNA sequence: TGTGCCAGCAGTCACAGGGGGCCCTCTGAAGCTTTCTTT.

There are a few counts of this clonotype. The chain recombines TRBV20-1 with TRBJ1-2; no clear D gene. The germline gives CDR1 DFQATT, CDR2 SNEGSKA (reference sequence). The CDR3 spans 12 residues. Trimming cost V 4 bases and J 7 bases, with 13 bases left between them. The CDR3 reads CSATTVVRGYTF. The CDR3 DNA sequence: TGCAGTGCTACAACAGTAGTCCGTGGCTACACCTTC.

This clonotype has only a few counts. V and J are TRBV20-1 and TRBJ1-1; 9 bases are a match to TRBD1. V shed 7 bases, J shed 0 bases, and the junction held 9 bases outside the gene matches. The germline CDR1 and CDR2 sequences are DFQATT and SNEGSKA (reference sequence). The CDR3 covers 15 residues. CDR3 residues: CSVGQGPFLNTEAFF. In DNA form, the CDR3 reads TGCAGTGTTGGACAGGGGCCTTTCCTGAACACTGAAGCTTTCTTT.

This clonotype was counted between two and nine times. CDR3 sequence reads: CASRMGEGVTEAFF. The CDR3 DNA sequence: TGTGCCAGCAGAATGGGGGAGGGAGTCACTGAAGCTTTCTTT. The chain combines TRBV6-1 with TRBJ1-1; D is possibly TRBD1 (5 bases). This CDR3 contains 14 residues. Looked up from germline, CDR1 is MNHNS and CDR2 is SASEGT. The ends were cut back, 6 bases at V and 4 bases at J, with 15 bases in the middle.

This clonotype was counted only a few times. This sequence joins TRBV6-1 and TRBJ1-6; no clear D. The CDR3 covers 15 residues. Germline values: CDR1 MNHNS, CDR2 SASEGT. Trimming pared 2 bases from V and 4 bases from J, leaving 9 bases between. CDR3 amino acids: CASSEFLRYNSPLHF. CDR3 DNA sequence: TGTGCCAGCAGTGAATTCTTACGATATAATTCACCCCTCCACTTT.

As concerns this clonotype: A much larger clone is a single base away; this may be a read error. The chain couples TRBV28 to TRBJ2-5, with TRBD2 matching over 12 bases. Germline CDR1 MDHEN, CDR2 SYDVKM. This CDR3 is 18 amino acids long. CDR3 nucleotide sequence: TGTGCCAACAGTTTTGTTTGGCCGCGGACTAGCGGGAAAGAGACCCAGTACTTC. Amino acid sequence: CANSFVWPRTSGKETQYF. Looking up the rest from reference TRBV28 and TRBJ2-5 gives the full variable domain: DVKVTQSSRYLVKRTGEKVFLECVQDMDHENMFWYRQDPGLGLRLIYFSYDVKMKEKGDIPEGYSVSREKKERFSLILESASTNQTSMYLCANSFVWPRTSGKETQYFGPGTRLLVL.

This clonotype was observed a handful of times. This chain joins TRBV20-1 and TRBJ2-7, with unresolved D. Trimming took 2 bases from V and 3 from J, leaving 11 bases between them. The CDR3 runs 13 residues. Germline V gene data show CDR1 as DFQATT and CDR2 as SNEGSKA (reference sequence). The CDR3 here is CSARTTGVYEQYF. In nucleotides, the CDR3 is TGCAGTGCTAGAACGACTGGAGTCTACGAGCAGTACTTC.

This clonotype was counted between two and nine times. The chain employs TRBV5-1 and TRBJ1-5; tentatively, D is TRBD1 (5 bases). Germline values: CDR1 SGHRS, CDR2 YFSETQ. V was clipped by 0 bases and J by 7 bases, with 14 bases between them. The CDR3 is 15 amino acids. This CDR3 is CASSLGGAGPQPQHF. As DNA, the CDR3 is TGCGCCAGCAGCTTGGGAGGGGCAGGCCCACAGCCCCAGCATTTT.

This clonotype was counted at least ten times. The chain carries TRBV28 and TRBJ1-1, with 7 bases matching TRBD1. Unmatched junction bases numbered 12, after V lost 1 base and J lost 1 base. The CDR3 extends over 18 amino acids. Germline V gives CDR1 MDHEN, CDR2 SYDVKM. The DNA of the CDR3 is TGTGCCAGCAGTTTATACTTGAGACCGACAGGGAGGAACACTGAAGCTTTCTTT. It translates to CASSLYLRPTGRNTEAFF.

This clonotype was found a few times. The chain is built from TRBV6-1 and TRBJ1-1, with 8 positions matching TRBD1. CDR1 is MNHNS, CDR2 SASEGT, per germline. The CDR3 contains 15 residues. Unmatched junction bases numbered 9, after V lost 5 bases and J lost 4 bases. CDR3 loop: CASSPLVTGGTEAFF. DNA for the CDR3: TGTGCCAGCAGTCCCCTGGTTACAGGGGGCACTGAAGCTTTCTTT.

This clonotype came up many times. The CDR3 protein is CASSASTENTEAFF. The CDR3 DNA is TGTGCCAGCAGTGCCTCGACAGAAAACACTGAAGCTTTCTTT. This chain joins TRBV6-7 and TRBJ1-1, with D maybe TRBD1 (5 bases). TRBV6-7 is placed among ORFs of uncertain function. The V end was cut by 5 bases, the J end by 2 bases, with 12 bases between. There are 14 residues in the CDR3.

The chain employs TRBV12-3 or TRBV12-4 and TRBJ2-7; 7 bases fit TRBD1. The CDR3 extends over 14 amino acids. V lost 5 bases to trimming and J lost 3 bases; unmatched junction nucleotides: 7. The CDR3 loop is CASSPRTGLYEQYF. CDR3 nucleotide sequence: TGTGCCAGCAGTCCCCGGACAGGACTCTACGAGCAGTACTTC.

The chain uses TRBV2 and TRBJ2-7, with TRBD2 matching over 8 bases. The CDR3 runs 16 residues. Trimming cost V 7 bases and J 7 bases; bases outside gene matches: 18. Looked up from germline, CDR1 is SNHLY and CDR2 is FYNNEI. This CDR3 reads CASTGMGSSGGIEQYF. CDR3 nucleotides: TGTGCCAGCACCGGAATGGGGTCCAGCGGGGGAATTGAGCAGTACTTC.

The V gene is TRBV19, the J gene TRBJ1-6; the match to TRBD1 covers 9 bases. After removal of 5 bases from V and 8 bases from J, the junction contained 13 bases not matched to a gene. In germline, CDR1 is LNHDA, CDR2 SQIVND (reference sequence). The CDR3 is made up of 17 amino acids. DNA of the CDR3: TGTGCCAGTAGTTCCCTCCGGGACAGGGTCATGGATTCACCCCTCCACTTT. Translated, it gives CASSSLRDRVMDSPLHF.

V usage is TRBV2 and J usage is TRBJ1-2, with TRBD1 identical over 7 bases. CDR1 SNHLY and CDR2 FYNNEI come from the germline V gene. The J segment lost 1 base and the V segment lost 6 bases, leaving 8 bases of the junction unmatched. The CDR3 has 15 amino acids. For the CDR3, the DNA is TGTGCCAGCAGAAAAACCGGGACAGTTAACTATGGCTACACCTTC. Protein product: CASRKTGTVNYGYTF.

The chain is built from TRBV19 and TRBJ1-1; D unclear. V was shortened by 2 bases and J by 6 bases, with 4 bases between the two germline ends. This CDR3 spans 11 amino acids. Germline V lookup: CDR1 LNHDA, CDR2 SQIVND (reference sequence). In DNA, the CDR3 is TGTGCCAGTAGTATAATGGCTGAAGCTTTCTTT. Amino acid sequence: CASSIMAEAFF.

The V call is TRBV6-1, the J call TRBJ2-7; D might be TRBD2 (5 bases). V was trimmed by 1 base and J by 3 bases, leaving 16 bases between them. Germline-derived CDR1 and CDR2 are MNHNS and SASEGT. The CDR3 sequence is 16 residues long. The CDR3 spells CASSEGGYRLLYEQYF. The CDR3 nucleotides are TGTGCCAGCAGTGAAGGAGGGTACCGTCTCCTCTACGAGCAGTACTTC.

This clonotype has only one observation. CDR3 DNA: TGTGCCAGCAGCTTAGGGCCTCAGGCAGGGGCGAACTATGGCTACACCTTC. Its translation: CASSLGPQAGANYGYTF. The V and J genes are TRBV7-9 and TRBJ1-2, with D perhaps TRBD1 (6 bases). Trimming took off 1 base at V and 2 bases at J, with 17 bases between the two ends. CDR1 is SEHNR, CDR2 FQNEAQ, per germline (reference sequence). CDR3 length equals 17 residues.

This clonotype came up many times. V is TRBV2 and J is TRBJ1-1, with D possibly matching TRBD1 (6 bases). The CDR3 contains 14 residues. Germline CDR1 reads SNHLY; CDR2 reads FYNNEI. Trimming stripped 6 bases from V and 7 bases from J, with 18 bases between. CDR3 region: CASSVTQGLGEAFF. CDR3 DNA: TGTGCCAGCAGCGTAACCCAGGGGTTGGGTGAAGCTTTCTTT. Full variable domain (missing parts from reference TRBV2 and TRBJ1-1): EPEVTQTPSHQVTQMGQEVILRCVPISNHLYFYWYRQILGQKVEFLVSFYNNEISEKSEIFDDQFSVERPDGSNFTLKIRSTKLEDSAMYFCASSVTQGLGEAFFGQGTRLTVV.

Ten or more counts support this clonotype. This chain joins TRBV11-2 and TRBJ2-7; no firm D call. CDR3 length equals 14 residues. Germline loops: CDR1 SGHAT, CDR2 FQNNGV. Deletions cut 6 bases from V and 7 bases from J, with 19 bases between. CDR3 DNA sequence: TGTGCCAGCAGACCACCATCTCCTGGGGTTGAGCAGTACTTC. The encoded protein is CASRPPSPGVEQYF. Using reference TRBV11-2 and TRBJ2-7 for the parts outside the CDR3, the full variable domain is EAGVAQSPRYKIIEKRQSVAFWCNPISGHATLYWYQQILGQGPKLLIQFQNNGVVDDSQLPKDRFSAERLKGVDSTLKIQPAKLEDSAVYLCASRPPSPGVEQYFGPGTRLTVT.

This clonotype was counted once. V gene TRBV10-3 combines with J gene TRBJ1-5; no reliable D call. Trimming shortened V by 2 bases and J by 4 bases, and 9 bases separated the two germline ends. CDR1 and CDR2 from the germline V gene are ENHRY and SYGVKD. The CDR3 is 14 amino acids. The CDR3 nucleotides are TGTGCCATCAGTGAGACAGATATTAATCAGCCCCAGCATTTT. It translates to CAISETDINQPQHF.